This T cell receptor beta chain was retrieved from a study of PD-1 blockade in mismatch repair-deficient tumors. Mismatch repair deficiency was confirmed in all patients, by PCR or immunohistochemistry. The germline gives CDR1 SGHVS, CDR2 FNYEAQ. The CDR3 runs to 18 residues. Trimming took 5 bases from V and 0 from J; bases not matched to a gene: 11. TCRdb's table, derived via immunoSEQ multiplex PCR, lists solely in-frame clones and lacks some. The repertoire consists of 75,000 to 85,000 clones, with more than 65% occurring once and the leading ten covering just over 2.5%. The origin of this receptor is an adult with mismatch repair-deficient cancer. The V gene is TRBV7-6, the J gene TRBJ2-7; 12 positions match TRBD2. Sequencing was performed on peripheral blood, taken 12 weeks after starting pembrolizumab. As DNA, the CDR3 is TGTGCCAGCAGCGAACGCCCTAGCGGGAGGGGCAGCTCCTACGAGCAGTACTTC. Its translation: CASSERPSGRGSSYEQYF.